Below are 6 T cell receptor beta chains sequenced from a single sample in a study of glioma-infiltrating T cells after dendritic cell vaccination. Time point given: after dendritic cell vaccination, including at tumor progression/relapse. TCRdb's table, derived via immunoSEQ multiplex PCR, lists solely in-frame clones and lacks some. In the table there are tens of thousands of clones, approximately 89% of which are singletons. The sequences come from blood, collected after dendritic cell vaccination. The receptors stem from a human donor with glioblastoma.

The rearrangement links TRBV6-6 to TRBJ2-3; 7 bases agree with TRBD2. The CDR3 totals 16 residues. CDR1 MNHNY and CDR2 SVGAGI come from the germline V gene (reference sequence). V trimming: 8 bases; J trimming: 6 bases; junction bases outside the gene matches: 17. This CDR3 is CASEWRFGREWDTQYF. The CDR3 DNA reads TGTGCCAGCGAGTGGAGGTTTGGGAGGGAGTGGGATACGCAGTATTTT.

This chain links TRBV7-8 with TRBJ1-5; the D gene is possibly TRBD1 (6 bases). The CDR3 length is 15 residues. Trimming pared 3 bases from V and 2 bases from J, leaving 11 bases between. The V gene's germline CDR1 is SGHVS and CDR2 FQNEAQ. For the CDR3, the DNA is TGTGCCAGCAGCTTGTGGGGGGGCCGCAATCAGCCCCAGCATTTT. It yields the protein CASSLWGGRNQPQHF.

The chain has TRBV27 and TRBJ1-2; 12 bases line up with TRBD1. This CDR3 contains 16 residues. V lost 6 bases and J lost 8; bases outside the gene matches: 13. Germline CDR1 reads MNHEY; CDR2 reads SMNVEV (reference sequence). The DNA for the CDR3 is TGTGCCAGCAGCATTCAGTCGGGACAGGGGGCGAAAGGCTACACCTTC. Translated: CASSIQSGQGAKGYTF.

The CDR3 spells CASKRQFAYEQYF. The DNA of the CDR3 is TGTGCCAGCAAGAGACAGTTTGCCTACGAGCAGTACTTC. This chain joins TRBV2 and TRBJ2-7, with a weak D call TRBD1 (5 bases). The V and J ends lost 7 bases and 2 bases respectively, with 12 bases between them. CDR3 length: 13 amino acids. Germline V CDR1 and CDR2: SNHLY, FYNNEI.

This clone was detected a few times. The J gene is TRBJ1-3, the V gene TRBV19; D not certain. Germline-derived CDR1 and CDR2 are LNHDA and SQIVND (reference sequence). CDR3 size: 12 residues. Trimming cost V 4 bases and J 4 bases, with 5 bases left between them. The CDR3, as DNA: TGTGCCAGTAGTACCCAGGGAAACACCATATATTTT. Translation: CASSTQGNTIYF.

The chain uses TRBV9 and TRBJ2-5; 7 bases align to TRBD1. The CDR3 is 14 residues long. V lost 3 bases, J lost 5 bases, and 7 bases stayed unmatched. Germline V gene sequence: CDR1 SGDLS, CDR2 YYNGEE. The CDR3 reads CASSAGGWGETQYF. The CDR3 DNA is TGTGCCAGCAGCGCAGGGGGTTGGGGGGAGACCCAGTACTTC. Drawing the rest from reference TRBV9 and TRBJ2-5, the complete variable domain is DSGVTQTPKHLITATGQRVTLRCSPRSGDLSVYWYQQSLDQGLQFLIQYYNGEERAKGNILERFSAQQFPDLHSELNLSSLELGDSALYFCASSAGGWGETQYFGPGTRLLVL.